Shown below are 8 T cell receptor beta chains from a single sample sequenced in a study of identical twins. TCRdb re-derived calls from the 5' RACE reads in MiXCR, one entry per CDR3 protein. The top ten clones hold approximately 0.29% of a sample with some 1,600,000 distinct CDR3 sequences, about 30% of them seen once. Sequencing used cord blood. These TCRs come from a newborn girl in good health.

This sequence joins TRBV15 and TRBJ2-4; D unresolved. V gave up 0 bases and J gave up 6 bases, with 6 bases separating them. This CDR3 region has 13 residues. Germline V gene data show CDR1 as LNHNV and CDR2 as YYDKDF (reference sequence). The CDR3 sequence is CATSREWGNIQYF. As DNA, the CDR3 is TGTGCCACCAGCAGAGAGTGGGGAAACATTCAGTACTTC.

This clonotype came up a few times. V usage is TRBV28 and J usage is TRBJ2-7; possible D gene TRBD2, 6 bases. From germline, CDR1 is MDHEN and CDR2 SYDVKM. With 7 bases removed from V and 1 base from J, the gap between germline ends came to 23 bases. This CDR3 region has 17 residues. CDR3 region: CASTLGSWGEVSYEQYF. DNA of the CDR3: TGTGCCAGCACTCTCGGGAGTTGGGGCGAAGTTTCCTACGAGCAGTACTTC.

This clonotype was observed a single time. CDR3 sequence (DNA): TGTGCCAGCAGCTACGGAGGGCCCCCCTCCTACGAGCAGTACTTC. Protein: CASSYGGPPSYEQYF. The chain combines TRBV7-2 with TRBJ2-7, with D possibly TRBD2 on 6 matching bases. This CDR3 has 15 residues. With 4 bases removed from V and 0 bases from J, the gap between germline ends came to 13 bases. CDR1 is SGHTA and CDR2 is FQGNSA in the germline V gene.

This clonotype was observed a handful of times. The genes are TRBV4-1 and TRBJ2-7; 7 nucleotides match TRBD2. CDR1 is MGHRA and CDR2 is YSYEKL in the germline V gene. The V segment lost 5 bases and the J segment 5 bases; nucleotides outside the gene matches: 9. This CDR3 has 14 amino acids. The CDR3 DNA sequence: TGCGCCAGCAGCTGGTGGACTAGTAGAGACGAGCAGTACTTC. Translating it yields CASSWWTSRDEQYF.

Of note for this clonotype: The junction differs from germline at one of its ends, possibly a read error. This chain links TRBV27 with TRBJ1-5; 7 bases map to TRBD1. The germline CDR1 and CDR2 sequences are MNHEY and SMNVEV (reference sequence). This CDR3 is 14 amino acids long. CDR3: CASSDRETNEPQHF. CDR3 DNA sequence: TGTGCCAGCAGTGACAGGGAGACCAATGAGCCCCAGCATTTT.

This clonotype has a handful of counts. The genes are TRBV20-1 and TRBJ1-2; no clear D. The CDR3 covers 13 residues. CDR1 DFQATT and CDR2 SNEGSKA come from the germline V gene (reference sequence). The V end lost 0 bases, the J end lost 8 bases, and 13 bases lay between the germline ends. The chain's CDR3 is CSARDPGRGGYTF. DNA for the CDR3: TGCAGTGCTAGAGACCCCGGACGTGGGGGCTACACCTTC.

This clonotype has just a few counts. The genes are TRBV5-1 and TRBJ2-5; no clear D. V lost 5 bases to trimming and J lost 5 bases, with 19 bases between them. This CDR3 is built from 15 residues. From germline, CDR1 is SGHRS and CDR2 YFSETQ. CDR3 amino acids: CASSSDGNRRETQYF. CDR3 nucleotide sequence: TGCGCCAGCAGTTCTGACGGAAACAGAAGGGAGACCCAGTACTTC.

This clonotype occurred a few times. The rearrangement uses TRBV7-9 and TRBJ2-3; D remains unclear. The length of the CDR3 is 15 residues. Germline V gene data show CDR1 as SEHNR and CDR2 as FQNEAQ (reference sequence). Trimming stripped 1 base from V and 1 base from J, with 9 bases between. CDR3 protein: CASSLGPRRTDTQYF. CDR3 DNA: TGTGCCAGCAGCTTAGGACCGCGACGCACAGATACGCAGTATTTT.